This T cell receptor (beta chain) was captured by sequencing in a study of cytotoxic CD8 clonotypes in ibrutinib-treated CLL. Libraries were prepared by immunoSEQ multiplex PCR; TCRdb keeps only in-frame clonotypes and omits some of them. The sample lists 150,000 to 200,000 clones; approximately 90% were seen once. This receptor was taken from a human donor with chronic lymphocytic leukemia. Sample: PBMCs, taken at disease progression, from a patient treated with ibrutinib.

The CDR3: CASWFAGSGWNEQFF. The CDR3 bases are TGTGCCAGCTGGTTTGCAGGTAGCGGGTGGAATGAGCAGTTCTTC. This chain connects TRBV27 to TRBJ2-1; 7 bases are shared with TRBD2. Germline V lookup: CDR1 MNHEY, CDR2 SMNVEV (reference sequence). The ends lost 8 bases at V and 7 bases at J; junction bases unmatched: 14. This CDR3 is built from 15 residues.